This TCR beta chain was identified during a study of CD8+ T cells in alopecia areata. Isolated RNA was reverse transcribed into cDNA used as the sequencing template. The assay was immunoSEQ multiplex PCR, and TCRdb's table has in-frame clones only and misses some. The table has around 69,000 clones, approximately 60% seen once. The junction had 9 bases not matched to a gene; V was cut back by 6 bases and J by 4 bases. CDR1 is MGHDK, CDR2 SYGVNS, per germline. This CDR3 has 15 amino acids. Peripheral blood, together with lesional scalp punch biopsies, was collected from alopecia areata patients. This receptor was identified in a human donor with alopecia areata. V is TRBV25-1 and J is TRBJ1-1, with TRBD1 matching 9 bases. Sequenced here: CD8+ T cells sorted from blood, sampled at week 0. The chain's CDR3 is CASRVEQGAGTEAFF. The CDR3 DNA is TGTGCCAGCAGGGTCGAACAGGGGGCCGGCACTGAAGCTTTCTTT.